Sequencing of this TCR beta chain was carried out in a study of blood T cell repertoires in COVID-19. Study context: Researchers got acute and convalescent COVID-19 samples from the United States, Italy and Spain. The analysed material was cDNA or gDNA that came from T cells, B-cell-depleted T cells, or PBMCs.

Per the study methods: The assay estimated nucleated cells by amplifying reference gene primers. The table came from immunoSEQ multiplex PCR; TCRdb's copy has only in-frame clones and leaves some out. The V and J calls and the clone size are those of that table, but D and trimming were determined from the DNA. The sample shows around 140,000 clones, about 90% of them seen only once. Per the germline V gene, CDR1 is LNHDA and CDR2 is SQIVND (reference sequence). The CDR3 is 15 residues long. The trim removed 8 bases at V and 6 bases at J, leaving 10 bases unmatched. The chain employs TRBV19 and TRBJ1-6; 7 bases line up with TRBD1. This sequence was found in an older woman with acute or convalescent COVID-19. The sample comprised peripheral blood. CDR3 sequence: CASALGDRGNSPLHF. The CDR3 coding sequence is TGTGCCAGTGCTCTGGGGGACAGAGGTAATTCACCCCTCCACTTT.